The clone carrying this TCR beta chain came up a few times. What it recognizes is unknown. This specimen belongs to a study of CD8 T cells in ankylosing spondylitis. Study results and caveats: Ankylosing spondylitis blood appeared to carry a characteristic TCR beta motif of seven to nine highly homologous variants. Earlier authors reported some of these motif variants in reactive arthritis synovial fluid and blood. Peripheral blood samples showed relatively rare disease-linked clones, and these clones were CD8+.

Trimming removed 3 bases from V and 5 bases from J, with 11 bases in between. The CDR3 sequence is 13 residues long. Germline values: CDR1 SGHRS, CDR2 YFSETQ. Making the TCR beta libraries involved quantitative 5'-RACE with molecular barcodes. Each CDR3 protein gets one entry after TCRdb re-called the 5' RACE reads with MiXCR. The top ten clones hold about 2.5% of a sample with some 220,000 distinct CDR3 sequences, roughly a tenth of them seen once. This receptor was taken from a male donor with ankylosing spondylitis or in good health (not recorded which). The specimen was blood, either unsorted or a sorted T cell fraction (not recorded which). The chain recombines TRBV5-1 with TRBJ1-1; maybe TRBD1 (5 bases). The CDR3 region has the DNA TGCGCCAGCAGCTCCTCCCAGGGAACTGAAGCTTTCTTT. It codes for CASSSSQGTEAFF.